A single sample gave rise to the 21 T cell receptor beta chains below, sequenced in a study of T cells expressing NK-cell markers. From the 5' RACE reads, TCRdb lists one entry per CDR3 protein and no DNA. The ten top clones account for about 10%, within a sample of roughly 390,000 distinct CDR3 sequences. The sample consisted of blood T cells: a sorted CD56 or NKG2C T cell subset, CD4+ or CD8+ T cells, or bulk PBMC T cells (not recorded which). The receptor set was obtained from a woman in her forties or fifties in good health.

The chain is built from TRBV5-1 and TRBJ2-7; TCRdb proposes TRBD2, but this gene call is untestable without DNA. Germline CDR1 and CDR2: SGHRS and YFSETQ. The CDR3 runs to 16 residues. CDR3: CASSLDGLAESYEQYF.

This chain joins TRBV6-5 and TRBJ2-1; without DNA, the TCRdb call of TRBD1 cannot be checked. Germline V CDR1 and CDR2: MNHEY, SVGAGI. The CDR3 has 15 amino acids. The CDR3 reads CASSLQGRIGNEQFF.

This rearrangement joins TRBV11-1 to TRBJ2-1; TCRdb calls TRBD2, which cannot be checked without DNA. This CDR3 is 14 amino acids long. Germline V CDR1 and CDR2: SGHAT, FQDESV (reference sequence). The CDR3 loop is CASSLRTSGNEQFF. Full variable domain (outside the CDR3, taken from reference TRBV11-1 and TRBJ2-1): EAEVAQSPRYKITEKSQAVAFWCDPISGHATLYWYRQILGQGPELLVQFQDESVVDDSQLPKDRFSAERLKGVDSTLKIQPAELGDSAMYLCASSLRTSGNEQFFGPGTRLTVL.

The rearrangement uses TRBV6-1 and TRBJ2-1; TCRdb's D call of TRBD2 is untestable without DNA. The CDR3 has 12 residues. Germline assignment: CDR1 MNHNS and CDR2 SASEGT. CDR3 sequence: CASQRWGDEQFF.

The rearrangement links TRBV6-5 to TRBJ2-5; without DNA, the TCRdb call of TRBD2 cannot be checked. From germline, CDR1 is MNHEY and CDR2 SVGAGI. The CDR3 has 16 amino acids. The CDR3 reads CASSYSSLAGVETQYF.

The chain has TRBV11-3 and TRBJ2-3; TCRdb's assignment of TRBD2 cannot be checked, as there is no DNA. Germline V gene lookup returns CDR1 SGHNT and CDR2 YENEEA. This CDR3 is 12 amino acids long. CDR3 loop: CASSRARDTQYF.

The chain is built from TRBV7-9 and TRBJ2-7; with no DNA, the TCRdb D assignment of TRBD2 cannot be verified. Germline V gene lookup returns CDR1 SEHNR and CDR2 FQNEAQ (reference sequence). The CDR3 is 18 amino acids. The CDR3 loop is CASSPFGLTSETSYEQYF.

The chain links TRBV7-8 to TRBJ2-2; TCRdb picks TRBD1, but there is no DNA to check that call. Germline V gives CDR1 SGHVS, CDR2 FQNEAQ. The CDR3 length is 15 residues. CDR3 residues: CASSPGRTNTGELFF.

The chain combines TRBV6-5 with TRBJ1-3; TCRdb gives TRBD1 as the D gene, but with no DNA this cannot be confirmed. From germline, CDR1 is MNHEY and CDR2 SVGAGI. The CDR3 is 15 amino acids. This chain's CDR3 is CASSYAGNLGNTIYF.

This rearrangement joins TRBV20-1 to TRBJ2-3; the D call from TCRdb, TRBD1, cannot be confirmed without DNA. Germline-derived CDR1 and CDR2 are DFQATT and SNEGSKA (reference sequence). The CDR3 is made up of 14 amino acids. The CDR3 spells CSARLPRATDTQYF.

V usage is TRBV20-1 and J usage is TRBJ2-7. CDR3 length equals 14 residues. CDR1 DFQATT and CDR2 SNEGSKA come from the germline V gene (reference sequence). CDR3 in amino acids: CSASGKGTSYEQYF.

The rearrangement joins TRBV3-1 to TRBJ2-4; TCRdb calls TRBD1, which cannot be checked without DNA. The CDR3 consists of 14 residues. CDR1 LGHDT and CDR2 YNNKEL come from the germline V gene (reference sequence). The CDR3 is CASSPQRQLNIQYF.

The chain combines TRBV11-2 with TRBJ2-1. The CDR3 has 15 amino acids. The germline gives CDR1 SGHAT, CDR2 FQNNGV. CDR3: CASSHDGSSYNEQFF.

The chain couples TRBV18 to TRBJ1-5; TCRdb returns TRBD1, unconfirmable since there is no DNA. CDR3 length: 15 amino acids. Germline V gene data show CDR1 as KGHSH and CDR2 as LQKENI. This chain's CDR3 is CASSRDRDFNQPQHF.

This chain connects TRBV12-3 or TRBV12-4 to TRBJ2-1; TCRdb reports TRBD2, a call that lacks DNA to check it against. The CDR3 loop spans 17 amino acids. CDR3 protein: CASSFSAGGPTYNEQFF.

V is TRBV24-1 and J is TRBJ2-1; the D call of TRBD2 rests on TCRdb alone, since no DNA is present to check it. This CDR3 is 15 amino acids long. Germline lookup yields CDR1 KGHDR and CDR2 SFDVKD. This CDR3 reads CATKPSGGGPNEQFF.

The chain couples TRBV7-9 to TRBJ2-1; TCRdb outputs TRBD1, but without DNA this stays unchecked. Germline CDR1 SEHNR, CDR2 FQNEAQ (reference sequence). The CDR3 contains 15 residues. The CDR3 is CASSLWQGANNEQFF.

This sequence joins TRBV10-3 and TRBJ2-3; TCRdb designates TRBD2, a call that cannot be tested without DNA. CDR3 length: 16 amino acids. Germline V lookup: CDR1 ENHRY, CDR2 SYGVKD. CDR3 region: CAIRSGLGDTKDTQYF.

The chain carries TRBV6-2 or TRBV6-3 and TRBJ2-5. Per germline, CDR1 MNHEY and CDR2 SVGEGT. The CDR3 is 12 amino acids. This CDR3 reads CASSQLRQTQYF.

The gene calls are TRBV5-1 and TRBJ2-7; TCRdb gives TRBD1 as the D gene, but with no DNA this cannot be confirmed. The germline gives CDR1 SGHRS, CDR2 YFSETQ. The CDR3 covers 15 residues. The CDR3 is CASSLQGSVGYEQYF. The full variable domain, rest sourced from reference TRBV5-1 and TRBJ2-7, is KAGVTQTPRYLIKTRGQQVTLSCSPISGHRSVSWYQQTPGQGLQFLFEYFSETQRNKGNFPGRFSGRQFSNSRSEMNVSTLELGDSALYLCASSLQGSVGYEQYFGPGTRLTVT.

The CDR3 reads CSALSHKISTF. This chain uses TRBV20-1 with TRBJ1-2. The CDR3 contains 11 residues. Germline assignment: CDR1 DFQATT and CDR2 SNEGSKA (reference sequence).